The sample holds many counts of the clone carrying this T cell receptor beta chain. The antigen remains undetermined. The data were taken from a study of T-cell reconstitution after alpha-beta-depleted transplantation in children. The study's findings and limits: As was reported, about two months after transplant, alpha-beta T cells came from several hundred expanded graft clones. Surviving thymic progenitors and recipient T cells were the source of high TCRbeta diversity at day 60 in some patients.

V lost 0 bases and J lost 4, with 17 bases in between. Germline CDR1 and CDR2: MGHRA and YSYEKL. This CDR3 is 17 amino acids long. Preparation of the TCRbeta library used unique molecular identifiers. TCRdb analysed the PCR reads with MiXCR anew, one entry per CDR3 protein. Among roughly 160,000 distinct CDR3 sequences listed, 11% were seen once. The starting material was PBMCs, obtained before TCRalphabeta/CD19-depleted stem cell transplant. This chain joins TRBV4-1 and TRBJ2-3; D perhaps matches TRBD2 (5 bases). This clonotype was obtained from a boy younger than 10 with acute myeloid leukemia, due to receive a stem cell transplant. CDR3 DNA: TGCGCCAGCAGCCAAGATCTTAGACTAACGGCGGCAGATACGCAGTATTTT. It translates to CASSQDLRLTAADTQYF.